The clone carrying this TCR beta chain was seen a handful of times. The data belong to a study of T-cell reconstitution after alpha-beta-depleted transplantation in children. The TCRbeta library incorporated unique molecular identifiers. Via MiXCR, TCRdb re-called the PCR reads, giving one row per CDR3 protein. The sample lists around 680,000 distinct CDR3 sequences; 15% to 20% were seen once. Germline values: CDR1 SGHTA, CDR2 FQGNSA. V dropped 2 bases and J dropped 3; count of bases not matched to a gene: 8. The CDR3 sequence is 17 residues long. The sample consisted of PBMCs from the stem cell graft donor, taken from the stem cell graft. This receptor was obtained from a human donor who donated a stem cell graft to a child with acute myeloid leukemia. The J gene is TRBJ2-1, the V gene TRBV7-2, with 9 bases lining up with TRBD2. The CDR3 loop reads CASSLRWGGGVYNEQFF. The CDR3 DNA reads as TGTGCCAGCAGCTTAAGGTGGGGCGGGGGGGTCTACAATGAGCAGTTCTTC.